This T cell receptor (beta chain) was captured by sequencing in a study of shared clonotypes between healthy human individuals. Sequencing was performed with immunoSEQ multiplex PCR; in TCRdb, only in-frame clones are kept and a portion is missing. Of 100,000 to 120,000 clones in the sample, around 65% were seen once. Looked up from germline, CDR1 is SGDLS and CDR2 is YYNGEE. Trimming at V came to 0 bases and at J to 3 bases, leaving 2 bases not matched to a gene. This CDR3 is built from 15 residues. This sequence joins TRBV9 and TRBJ1-4, with 7 nucleotides matching TRBD1. The source is a woman under 40 in good health. The specimen was memory CD8+ T cells sorted from blood. Regarding subset: CD45RO+ cells pooled with CCR7-negative TemRA cells. CDR3: CASSVDGTANEKLFF. CDR3 sequence (DNA): TGTGCCAGCAGCGTAGATGGGACAGCTAATGAAAAACTGTTTTTT.